The clone carrying this T cell receptor beta chain came up a few times. The entry originates in a study of blood T cells in healthy people across ages. A second roughly 6 to 12 cycle PCR used barcoded and J-beta primers. Via MiXCR, TCRdb re-called the 5' RACE reads, giving one row per CDR3 protein. The sample has about 1,500,000 distinct CDR3 sequences; roughly 45% are singletons. Germline V gene sequence: CDR1 SGHRS, CDR2 YFSETQ. Trimming cost V 1 base and J 2 bases, with 11 bases left between them. The CDR3 contains 15 residues. J is TRBJ2-3 and V is TRBV5-1; D perhaps matches TRBD2 (5 bases). The sample was blood. The TCR comes from a woman aged 18-29 years in good health. CDR3 loop: CASSLIGLNTDTQYF. The CDR3 DNA is TGCGCCAGCAGCTTGATAGGACTGAACACAGATACGCAGTATTTT.